The clone carrying this T cell receptor (beta chain) has a single count. The data originate from a study of blood T cell repertoires in COVID-19. Participants, about 18 to 90 years old, spanned under 25 US areas. Recovered status in Cohort 3 required two negative PCRs, clearance, or symptom resolution. Profiling relied on immunoSEQ multiplex PCR, and the TCRdb table lists in-frame clones only, not all of them. The table includes hundreds of thousands of clones, about 82% detected once. In germline, CDR1 is SNHLY, CDR2 FYNNEI. V was pared by 10 bases and J by 4 bases, with 6 bases of the junction left unmatched. The CDR3 runs to 13 residues.

The V gene is TRBV2, the J gene TRBJ2-1; 8 bases match TRBD1. Sequencing input: PBMCs or T cells enriched from blood (not recorded which). This sequence originates from a woman aged 50 to 65 who had recovered from COVID-19. CDR3 protein: CATGTGLYNEQFF. The CDR3 bases are TGTGCCACTGGGACAGGACTATACAATGAGCAGTTCTTC. Drawing the rest from reference TRBV2 and TRBJ2-1, the complete variable domain is EPEVTQTPSHQVTQMGQEVILRCVPISNHLYFYWYRQILGQKVEFLVSFYNNEISEKSEIFDDQFSVERPDGSNFTLKIRSTKLEDSAMYFCATGTGLYNEQFFGPGTRLTVL.